Listed below are T cell receptor beta chains from one sample, sequenced in a study of T cell changes during pregnancy in multiple sclerosis. Measured with immunoSEQ multiplex PCR; TCRdb has only the in-frame clones, and not every one. The sample records around 62,000 clones, approximately 91% being singletons. The specimen comprised CD4+ T cells from peripheral blood mononuclear cells, sampled in the first trimester of pregnancy. These receptors all stem from a female donor with multiple sclerosis, enrolled in a pregnancy study. Both conserved end residues are part of each CDR3. The D gene is left open where the match is weak. Only part of the rows carry a size: once, few, many, or a class if the clone is expanded.

abundance	v_gene	j_gene	d_gene	CDR3aa	CDR3nt
NA	TRBV10-1	TRBJ2-7	TRBD1	CASNLLTGGETYEQYF	TGCGCCAGCAATCTCCTTACAGGGGGCGAAACCTACGAGCAGTACTTC
NA	TRBV19	TRBJ1-3	NA	CASSIEGRSGNTIYF	TGTGCCAGTAGTATTGAGGGCCGCTCTGGAAACACCATATATTTT
NA	TRBV7-9	TRBJ1-1	TRBD1	CASSGVPGQGLNTEAFF	TGTGCCAGCAGCGGCGTCCCGGGACAGGGATTGAACACTGAAGCTTTCTTT
few	TRBV30	TRBJ2-3	TRBD2	CAWSRGTSGFTDTQYF	TGTGCCTGGAGCCGGGGGACTAGCGGCTTCACAGATACGCAGTATTTT
once	TRBV7-3	TRBJ2-5	NA	CASSPIRGSQETQYF	TGTGCCAGCAGTCCTATTCGGGGGTCCCAAGAGACCCAGTACTTC
once	TRBV7-2	TRBJ2-4	NA	CASSSPPLKNIQYF	TGTGCCAGCAGCTCCCCCCCTTTGAAAAACATTCAGTACTTC
once	TRBV5-4	TRBJ1-2	NA	CASSLPGTYGYTF	TGTGCCAGCAGCTTGCCAGGAACCTATGGCTACACCTTC
NA	TRBV10-3	TRBJ1-1	NA	CAIRLILETEAFF	TGTGCCATCAGGCTAATATTGGAGACTGAAGCTTTCTTT
NA	TRBV5-6	TRBJ1-1	TRBD1	CASSFEQGARTEAFF	TGTGCCAGCAGCTTCGAACAGGGGGCGCGTACTGAAGCTTTCTTT
NA	TRBV7-2	TRBJ1-3	NA	CASSPMVGAIGNTIYF	TGTGCCAGCAGCCCGATGGTGGGGGCGATAGGAAACACCATATATTTT
few	TRBV6-5	TRBJ1-1	TRBD1	CASSFRTGGAFF	TGTGCCAGCAGTTTCCGGACAGGGGGAGCTTTCTTT
NA	TRBV6-5	TRBJ2-3	TRBD2	CASSVAGGLLTQYF	TGTGCCAGCAGTGTAGCGGGGGGGTTACTTACGCAGTATTTT
once	TRBV13	TRBJ1-1	NA	CASSLGDRYTEAFF	TGTGCCAGCAGCTTGGGAGACAGGTACACTGAAGCTTTCTTT
few	TRBV14	TRBJ1-1	NA	CASSPEALMNTEAFF	TGTGCCAGCAGCCCAGAGGCCCTGATGAACACTGAAGCTTTCTTT
NA	TRBV20-1	TRBJ1-1	NA	CSARRGEAFF	TGCAGTGCTAGAAGGGGTGAAGCTTTCTTT
NA	TRBV19	TRBJ1-5	NA	CASSFLAPNQPQHF	TGTGCCAGTAGTTTTTTAGCCCCCAATCAGCCCCAGCATTTT
NA	TRBV2	TRBJ1-4	TRBD1	CASRTGDRGHEKLFF	TGTGCCAGCAGGACGGGGGACAGGGGGCATGAAAAACTGTTTTTT
NA	TRBV27	TRBJ2-2	NA	CASTADRNTGELFF	TGTGCCAGCACTGCCGACAGAAACACCGGGGAGCTGTTTTTT
NA	TRBV6-5	TRBJ2-7	TRBD2	CASSSRGDYSSYEQYF	TGTGCCAGCAGTTCGCGGGGGGACTATAGCTCCTACGAGCAGTACTTC
NA	TRBV29-1	TRBJ1-2	TRBD1	CSAGTANYGYTF	TGCAGCGCCGGGACAGCTAACTATGGCTACACCTTC
NA	TRBV18	TRBJ2-1	NA	CASSPPSGVYNEQFF	TGTGCCAGCTCACCACCCTCAGGGGTCTACAATGAGCAGTTCTTC
NA	TRBV5-5	TRBJ2-5	TRBD2	CASSALAGLGSETQYF	TGTGCCAGCAGCGCGTTAGCGGGGCTGGGCTCGGAGACCCAGTACTTC
NA	TRBV14	TRBJ1-1	NA	CASSQWQGKAFF	TGTGCCAGCAGCCAATGGCAGGGAAAAGCTTTCTTT
NA	TRBV9	TRBJ2-2	TRBD2	CASSEGSGGANTGELFF	TGTGCCAGCAGCGAGGGTAGCGGGGGGGCGAACACCGGGGAGCTGTTTTTT
NA	TRBV4-1	TRBJ1-2	NA	CASSQDSANYGYTF	TGCGCCAGCAGCCAAGATAGCGCTAACTATGGCTACACCTTC
NA	TRBV10-3	TRBJ1-3	NA	CAISAAGVGNTIYF	TGTGCCATCAGTGCGGCAGGGGTTGGAAACACCATATATTTT